This T cell receptor beta chain was observed in a study of a mutant IDH1 vaccine in newly diagnosed glioma. Study-level information: Vaccinations, eight in total, occurred in weeks 1, 3, 5, 7, 11, 15, 19, 23.

The time point: week 23, last vaccination. Vaccination comprised doses that each held 300 ug of mutant IDH1 20-mer peptide, plus topical imiquimod. New WHO grade 3 or 4 astrocytomas that were IDH1-mutant and ATRX-lost occurred in the donors. Germline V gives CDR1 GTSNPN, CDR2 SVGIG (reference sequence). The CDR3 consists of 16 residues. V was clipped by 0 bases and J by 2 bases; unmatched bases: 10. In regard to this clone: Its antigen is as yet unknown.

Libraries were prepared by immunoSEQ multiplex PCR; TCRdb keeps only in-frame clonotypes and omits some of them. The sample records roughly 74,000 clones, approximately 85% being singletons. The chain has TRBV30 and TRBJ2-7, with 7 bases matching TRBD1. This TCR was recovered from a man between 25 and 39 years old with glioma. Some clones in this sample may be carry-over from other donors' samples. Here the sequenced sample was PBMCs, taken from a glioma patient whose treatment included an IDH1 peptide vaccine. CDR3 residues: CAWSVRTGGPTYEQYF. The DNA of the CDR3 is TGTGCCTGGAGTGTACGGACAGGAGGACCGACCTACGAGCAGTACTTC.